These 5 T cell receptor beta chains were all obtained from the same sample, sequenced in a study of blood T cell repertoires in COVID-19. TCRdb's copy holds only in-frame clones and misses some; the assay was immunoSEQ multiplex PCR. Of 200,000 to 250,000 clones detected, nearly 90% appear once; the ten largest clones hold 11%. Source material: PBMCs or T cells enriched from blood (not recorded which). These receptors were obtained from a man aged 25 to 45 who had recovered from COVID-19.

The count of this clone is one. The chain joins TRBV6-5 to TRBJ2-3; 8 nucleotides line up with TRBD2. The CDR3 is 15 residues long. V gave up 6 bases and J gave up 0 bases; unmatched junction bases: 5. CDR1 is MNHEY, CDR2 SVGAGI, per germline. This chain's CDR3 is CASSPQRGSTDTQYF. The CDR3 DNA reads as TGTGCCAGCAGCCCACAGCGGGGGAGCACAGATACGCAGTATTTT.

The rearrangement joins TRBV10-1 to TRBJ1-2, with D tentatively TRBD1 (6 bases). Germline CDR1 WNHNN, CDR2 SYGVQD (reference sequence). CDR3 length: 16 residues. V was trimmed by 6 bases and J by 7 bases, leaving 24 bases between them. Written as DNA, the CDR3 is TGCGCCAGCAGACTACTTGAGGGGAACAGGGTTTCTGGCTACACCTTC. Translation: CASRLLEGNRVSGYTF.

V is TRBV30 and J is TRBJ1-4; no definite D call. Trimming left V 2 bases short and J 6 bases short, with 13 bases between. Germline assignment: CDR1 GTSNPN and CDR2 SVGIG (reference sequence). CDR3 length: 14 amino acids. CDR3 bases: TGTGCCTGGAGTTGGAGTAATCGGGATGAAAAACTGTTTTTT. Residues: CAWSWSNRDEKLFF. The full variable domain, rest sourced from reference TRBV30 and TRBJ1-4, is SQTIHQWPATLVQPVGSPLSLECTVEGTSNPNLYWYRQAAGRGLQLLFYSVGIGQISSEVPQNLSASRPQDRQFILSSKKLLLSDSGFYLCAWSWSNRDEKLFFGSGTQLSVL.

This clone was counted between two and nine times. The chain has TRBV18 and TRBJ1-2; 7 nucleotides match TRBD1. With 6 bases clipped from V and 0 bases from J, the junction kept 1 base outside the gene matches. The germline CDR1 and CDR2 sequences are KGHSH and LQKENI. CDR3 length: 13 residues. DNA for the CDR3: TGTGCCAGCTCCGGGACAGCTAACTATGGCTACACCTTC. Encoded protein: CASSGTANYGYTF.

V gene TRBV5-4 combines with J gene TRBJ2-2, with a tentative D call TRBD2 (8 bases). The CDR3 runs to 14 residues. Germline V lookup: CDR1 SGHNT, CDR2 YYREEE (reference sequence). V was clipped by 5 bases and J by 7 bases, with 15 bases between them. Here the CDR3 reads CASSREGAGGELFF. The CDR3 region has the DNA TGTGCCAGCAGTCGGGAGGGGGCTGGCGGGGAGCTGTTTTTT.